The clone carrying this T cell receptor beta chain showed up just once. Antigen unknown. Germline V gives CDR1 SGHTA, CDR2 FQGTGA. The CDR3 extends over 15 amino acids. The V end lost 5 bases, the J end lost 0 bases, and 11 bases lay between the germline ends. Libraries were prepared by immunoSEQ multiplex PCR; TCRdb keeps only in-frame clonotypes and omits some of them. The table records 90,000 to 95,000 clones, 80% to 95% of them present only once. The data were obtained in a study of graft-versus-host responses after intestinal transplantation. About the study: Each recipient received a multivisceral, liver-intestinal, or isolated intestinal graft. Anti-thymocyte globulin was used for induction in all recipients, who then took tacrolimus and steroids for approximately three years.

Study-wide findings and caveats: Recipient marrow harbored GvH clones, some of which surfaced first in ileum or blood.

The rearrangement uses TRBV7-3 and TRBJ1-3; D not certain. This clonotype was obtained from a human donor who received an intestinal transplant. The specimen comprised unstimulated CD8+ T cells sorted from spleen or lymph node cells, sampled before intestinal transplant. CDR3 protein: CASSQDGSSGNTIYF. CDR3 sequence (DNA): TGTGCCAGCAGCCAGGACGGGAGCTCTGGAAACACCATATATTTT. The whole variable domain, remainder taken from reference TRBV7-3 and TRBJ1-3, is GAGVSQTPSNKVTEKGKYVELRCDPISGHTALYWYRQSLGQGPEFLIYFQGTGAADDSGLPNDRFFAVRPEGSVSTLKIQRTERGDSAVYLCASSQDGSSGNTIYFGEGSWLTVV.